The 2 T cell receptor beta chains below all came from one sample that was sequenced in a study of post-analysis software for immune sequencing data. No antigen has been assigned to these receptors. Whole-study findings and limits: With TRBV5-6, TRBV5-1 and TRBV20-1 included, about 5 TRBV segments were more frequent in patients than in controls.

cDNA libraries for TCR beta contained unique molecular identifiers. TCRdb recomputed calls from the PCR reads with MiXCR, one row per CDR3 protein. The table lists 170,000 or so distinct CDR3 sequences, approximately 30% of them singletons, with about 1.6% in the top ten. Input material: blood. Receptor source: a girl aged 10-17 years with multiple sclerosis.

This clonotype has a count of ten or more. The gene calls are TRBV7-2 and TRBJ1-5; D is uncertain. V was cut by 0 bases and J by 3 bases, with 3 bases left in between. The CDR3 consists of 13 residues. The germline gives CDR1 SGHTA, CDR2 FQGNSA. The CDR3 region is CASSLAINQPQHF. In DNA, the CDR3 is TGTGCCAGCAGCTTAGCCATCAATCAGCCCCAGCATTTT.

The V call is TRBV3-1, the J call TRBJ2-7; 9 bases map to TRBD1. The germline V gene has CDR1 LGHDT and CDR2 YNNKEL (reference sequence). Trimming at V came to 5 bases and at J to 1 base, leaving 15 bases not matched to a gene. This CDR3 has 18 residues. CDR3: CASSGPGTGTLWSYEQYF. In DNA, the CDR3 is TGTGCCAGCAGCGGCCCCGGGACAGGGACACTATGGTCCTACGAGCAGTACTTC.